The 15 T cell receptor beta chains listed next were all sequenced from one sample in a study of T cells in Graves' hyperthyroidism and ophthalmopathy. Amplification of TCR beta CDR3 regions used RNA as the template. TCR CDR3 underwent first-round RT-PCR with the HTBI primer set. TCRdb re-analysed the multiplex PCR reads in MiXCR, keeping a single row per CDR3 protein. Counted here are around 350,000 distinct CDR3 sequences, roughly 14% occurring once; the ten biggest clones make up 15% to 20%. The material sequenced was blood. Receptors originate from a woman between 25 and 40 years old with Graves' ophthalmopathy.

This clonotype was recorded at least ten times. This chain joins TRBV27 and TRBJ1-5; D is ambiguous. This CDR3 comprises 13 residues. Deletions cut 5 bases from V and 7 bases from J, with 12 bases between. CDR1 and CDR2 from the germline V gene are MNHEY and SMNVEV (reference sequence). The CDR3 coding sequence is TGTGCCAGCAGTATCAATGTTGGCCAGCCCCAGCATTTT. This gives the protein CASSINVGQPQHF.

Worth noting for this clonotype: One end of the junction does not line up with germline, which may come from a read error. The genes are TRBV12-3 or TRBV12-4 and TRBJ2-5, with TRBD1 matching 7 bases. The CDR3 runs to 13 residues. DNA of the CDR3: TGTGCCAGCAGTTACACACACAGGGGACCCACCGACTTC. Translated: CASSYTHRGPTDF.

This clonotype was counted at least ten times. V usage is TRBV10-2 and J usage is TRBJ2-1; 8 bases are a match to TRBD2. The trim removed 7 bases at V and 5 bases at J, leaving 7 bases unmatched. The V gene's germline CDR1 is WSHSY and CDR2 SAAADI. The CDR3 contains 14 residues. CDR3 DNA: TGCGCCAGCACGATAGCGGGGCCAAACAATGAGCAGTTCTTC. Translated, it gives CASTIAGPNNEQFF.

The table lists this clonotype with many counts. This chain uses TRBV4-1 with TRBJ2-3; 7 nucleotides line up with TRBD1. The V segment lost 4 bases and the J segment 4 bases; nucleotides outside the gene matches: 5. The CDR3 totals 14 residues. Germline assignment: CDR1 MGHRA and CDR2 YSYEKL. The CDR3 protein is CASSRGQDADTQYF. The CDR3 bases are TGCGCCAGCAGCCGTGGACAGGACGCAGATACGCAGTATTTT.

Ten or more counts support this clonotype. The chain couples TRBV12-3 or TRBV12-4 to TRBJ2-6, with TRBD1 identical over 11 bases. V trimming: 10 bases; J trimming: 1 base; junction bases outside the gene matches: 6. The CDR3 sequence is 16 residues long. CDR3 nucleotide sequence: TGTGCCACTGGACAGGGGGCTTTATCTGGGGCCAACGTCCTGACTTTC. Its protein is CATGQGALSGANVLTF.

The chain employs TRBV29-1 and TRBJ2-1, with 8 bases that match TRBD1. Trimming cost V 7 bases and J 9 bases; bases outside gene matches: 5. CDR1 is SQVTM, CDR2 ANQGSEA, per germline. The CDR3 spans 11 residues. CDR3 region: CSDGQGGEQFF. The DNA of the CDR3 is TGCAGCGACGGACAGGGCGGTGAGCAGTTCTTC.

This clonotype has just a few counts. Mismatch with germline at one junction end may stem from a read error. The chain combines TRBV12-3 or TRBV12-4 with TRBJ2-1; no definite D call. The CDR3 spans 13 residues. The CDR3 coding sequence is TGTGCCAGCAGTCTTCCGAACTACAATGAGCGGTTCTTC. Translation gives CASSLPNYNERFF.

The chain combines TRBV4-1 with TRBJ2-7; D remains unclear. CDR1 is MGHRA and CDR2 is YSYEKL in the germline V gene. With 2 bases removed from V and 0 bases from J, the gap between germline ends came to 11 bases. The CDR3 spans 15 residues. The CDR3 here is CASSQSQVNSYEQYF. Here the CDR3 DNA reads TGCGCCAGCAGCCAATCTCAGGTAAACTCCTACGAGCAGTACTTC.

This clonotype was detected many times. The chain couples TRBV29-1 to TRBJ2-5, with TRBD1 matching over 9 bases. The CDR3 extends over 16 amino acids. The V and J ends lost 2 bases and 5 bases, in that order; junction bases with no gene match: 12. Looked up from germline, CDR1 is SQVTM and CDR2 is ANQGSEA. The CDR3 loop reads CSVERGTGSRLETQYF. The DNA of the CDR3 is TGCAGCGTTGAAAGAGGGACAGGGAGTAGGTTGGAGACCCAGTACTTC.

V and J are TRBV5-1 and TRBJ2-1; perhaps TRBD2 as D (7 bases). The germline CDR1 and CDR2 sequences are SGHRS and YFSETQ. The CDR3 loop spans 15 amino acids. With 6 bases removed from V and 4 bases from J, the gap between germline ends came to 17 bases. The CDR3 region has the DNA TGCGCCAGCACCCTGGAGGGGGGGGCGTACAATGAGCAGTTCTTC. Translated, it gives CASTLEGGAYNEQFF.

V gene TRBV29-1 combines with J gene TRBJ2-3, with TRBD2 matching 7 bases. The V and J ends lost 5 bases and 5 bases, in that order; junction bases with no gene match: 10. The CDR3 extends over 14 amino acids. Per the germline V gene, CDR1 is SQVTM and CDR2 is ANQGSEA. This CDR3 is CSVMAGVTKDTQYF. The CDR3 nucleotides are TGCAGCGTTATGGCGGGAGTAACCAAAGATACGCAGTATTTT.

This clonotype was picked up many times. The chain recombines TRBV20-1 with TRBJ2-5; 10 nucleotides align to TRBD1. The CDR3 loop spans 15 amino acids. J was trimmed by 4 bases and V by 3 bases; bases with no gene match: 8. CDR1 and CDR2 (germline): DFQATT, SNEGSKA (reference sequence). The CDR3 spells CSASLGTGVRETQYF. The DNA for the CDR3 is TGCAGTGCTAGCCTCGGGACAGGGGTTCGAGAGACCCAGTACTTC.

CDR3 sequence reads: CASSDRLQTGGPGELFF. In DNA form, the CDR3 reads TGTGCCAGCAGTGACCGGCTCCAGACAGGGGGCCCCGGGGAGCTGTTTTTT. The chain employs TRBV25-1 and TRBJ2-2, with 10 bases that match TRBD1. This CDR3 comprises 17 residues. Germline values: CDR1 MGHDK, CDR2 SYGVNS. V was pared by 3 bases and J by 6 bases, with 10 bases of the junction left unmatched.

There are many counts of this clonotype. This chain uses TRBV20-1 with TRBJ2-1; D gene unclear. The V gene's germline CDR1 is DFQATT and CDR2 SNEGSKA (reference sequence). The CDR3 runs to 13 residues. The germline V and J ends were trimmed by 1 base and 9 bases, with 13 bases remaining between them. Here the CDR3 reads CSARGPLWGEQFF. The DNA of the CDR3 is TGCAGTGCTAGAGGACCACTATGGGGTGAGCAGTTCTTC.

Regarding this clonotype: Compared with germline, one end of the junction differs, possibly owing to a read error. V is TRBV6-1 and J is TRBJ1-2; 7 positions agree with TRBD1. Looked up from germline, CDR1 is MNHNS and CDR2 is SASEGT. The CDR3 runs to 15 residues. CDR3 protein: CAGSPGDSAPGGYTF. The DNA of the CDR3 is TGTGCCGGCAGCCCCGGGGACAGCGCACCGGGTGGCTACACCTTC.